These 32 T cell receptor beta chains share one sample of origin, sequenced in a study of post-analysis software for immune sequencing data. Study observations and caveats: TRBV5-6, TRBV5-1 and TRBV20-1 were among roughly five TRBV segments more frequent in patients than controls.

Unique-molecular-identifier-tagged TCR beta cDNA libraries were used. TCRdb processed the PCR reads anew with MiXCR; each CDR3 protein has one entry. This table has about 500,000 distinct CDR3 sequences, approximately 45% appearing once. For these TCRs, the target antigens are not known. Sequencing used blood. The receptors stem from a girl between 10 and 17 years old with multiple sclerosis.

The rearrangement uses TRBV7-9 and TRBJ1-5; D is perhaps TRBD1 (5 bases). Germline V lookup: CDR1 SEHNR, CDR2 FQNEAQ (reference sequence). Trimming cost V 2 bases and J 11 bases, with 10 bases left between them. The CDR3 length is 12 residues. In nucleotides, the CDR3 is TGTGCCAGCAGCTTAAAGGGGTTGGCCCAGCATTTT. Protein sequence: CASSLKGLAQHF.

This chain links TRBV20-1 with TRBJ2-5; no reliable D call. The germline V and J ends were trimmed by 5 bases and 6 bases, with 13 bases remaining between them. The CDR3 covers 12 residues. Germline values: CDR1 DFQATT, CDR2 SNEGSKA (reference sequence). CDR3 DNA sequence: TGCAGTGCTTTTAGCCGTACCAAGACCCAGTACTTC. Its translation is CSAFSRTKTQYF.

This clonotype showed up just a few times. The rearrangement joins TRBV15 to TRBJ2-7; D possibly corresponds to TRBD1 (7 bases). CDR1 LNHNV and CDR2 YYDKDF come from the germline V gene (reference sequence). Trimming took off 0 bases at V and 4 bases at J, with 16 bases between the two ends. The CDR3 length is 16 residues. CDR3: CATSRDSGGTLYEQYF. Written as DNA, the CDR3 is TGTGCCACCAGCAGAGACTCAGGGGGGACATTGTACGAGCAGTACTTC. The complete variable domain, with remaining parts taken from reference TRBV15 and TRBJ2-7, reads DAMVIQNPRYQVTQFGKPVTLSCSQTLNHNVMYWYQQKSSQAPKLLFHYYDKDFNNEADTPDNFQSRRPNTSFCFLDIRSPGLGDTAMYLCATSRDSGGTLYEQYFGPGTRLTVT.

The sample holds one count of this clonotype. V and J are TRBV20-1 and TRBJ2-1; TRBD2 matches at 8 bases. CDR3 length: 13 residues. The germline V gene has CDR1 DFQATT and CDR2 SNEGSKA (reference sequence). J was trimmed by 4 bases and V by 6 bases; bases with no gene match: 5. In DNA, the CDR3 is TGCAGTGCAAAGACTAGCGCGTACAATGAGCAGTTCTTC. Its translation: CSAKTSAYNEQFF.

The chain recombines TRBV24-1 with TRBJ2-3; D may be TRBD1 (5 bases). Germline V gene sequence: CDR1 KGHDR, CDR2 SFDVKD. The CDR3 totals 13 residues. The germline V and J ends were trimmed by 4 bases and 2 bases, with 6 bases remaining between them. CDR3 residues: CATSDGHTDTQYF. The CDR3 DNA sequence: TGTGCCACCAGTGACGGACACACAGATACGCAGTATTTT.

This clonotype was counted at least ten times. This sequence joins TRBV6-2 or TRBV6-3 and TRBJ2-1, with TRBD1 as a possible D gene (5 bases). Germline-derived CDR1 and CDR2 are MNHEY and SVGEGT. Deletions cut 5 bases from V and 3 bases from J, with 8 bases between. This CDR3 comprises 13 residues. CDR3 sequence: CASSLDSYNEQFF. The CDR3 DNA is TGTGCCAGCAGTCTCGACAGCTACAATGAGCAGTTCTTC.

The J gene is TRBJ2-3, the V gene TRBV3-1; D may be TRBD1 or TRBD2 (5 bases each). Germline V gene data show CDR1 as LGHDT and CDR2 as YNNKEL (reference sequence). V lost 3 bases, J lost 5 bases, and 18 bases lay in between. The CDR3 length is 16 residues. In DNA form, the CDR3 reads TGTGCCAGCAGCCAGTTATGGGGGTCCCGGGTAGATACGCAGTATTTT. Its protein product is CASSQLWGSRVDTQYF.

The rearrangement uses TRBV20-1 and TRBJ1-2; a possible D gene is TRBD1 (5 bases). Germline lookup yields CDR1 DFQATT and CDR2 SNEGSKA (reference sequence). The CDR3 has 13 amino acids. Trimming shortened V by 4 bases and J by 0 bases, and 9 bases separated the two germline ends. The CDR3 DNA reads TGCAGTGCTAAGGGGAGCTCTAACTATGGCTACACCTTC. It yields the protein CSAKGSSNYGYTF.

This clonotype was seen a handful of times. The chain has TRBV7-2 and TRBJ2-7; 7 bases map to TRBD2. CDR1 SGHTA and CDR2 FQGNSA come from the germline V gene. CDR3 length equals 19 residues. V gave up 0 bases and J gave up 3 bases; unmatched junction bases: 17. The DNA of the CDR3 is TGTGCCAGCAGCTTAGCCGGGTTAGTCCGGGAGGCCAACTTCTACGAGCAGTACTTC. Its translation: CASSLAGLVREANFYEQYF.

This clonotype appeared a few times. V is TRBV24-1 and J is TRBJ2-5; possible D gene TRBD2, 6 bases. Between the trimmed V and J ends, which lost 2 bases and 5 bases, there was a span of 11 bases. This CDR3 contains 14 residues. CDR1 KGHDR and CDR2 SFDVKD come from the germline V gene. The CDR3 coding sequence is TGTGCCACCAGTGATTGGGACCGGGGGGAGACCCAGTACTTC. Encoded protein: CATSDWDRGETQYF.

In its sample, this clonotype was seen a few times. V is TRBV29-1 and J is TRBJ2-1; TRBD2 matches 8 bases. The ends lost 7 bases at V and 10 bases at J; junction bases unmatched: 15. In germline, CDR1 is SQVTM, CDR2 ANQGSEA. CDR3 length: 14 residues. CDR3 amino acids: CSGRPREGRGEQFF. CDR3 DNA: TGCAGCGGCCGTCCCCGGGAGGGCAGGGGAGAGCAGTTCTTC.

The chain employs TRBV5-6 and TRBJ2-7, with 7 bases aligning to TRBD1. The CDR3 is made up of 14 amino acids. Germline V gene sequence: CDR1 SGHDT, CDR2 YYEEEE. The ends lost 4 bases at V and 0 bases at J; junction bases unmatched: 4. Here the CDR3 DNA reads TGTGCCAGCAGCACAGGGGTTCTCTCCTACGAGCAGTACTTC. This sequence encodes CASSTGVLSYEQYF.

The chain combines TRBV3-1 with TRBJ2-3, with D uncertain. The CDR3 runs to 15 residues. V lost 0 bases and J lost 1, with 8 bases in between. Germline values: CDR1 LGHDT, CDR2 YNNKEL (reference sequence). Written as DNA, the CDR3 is TGTGCCAGCAGCCAAGAACGGCTTGGCACAGATACGCAGTATTTT. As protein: CASSQERLGTDTQYF.

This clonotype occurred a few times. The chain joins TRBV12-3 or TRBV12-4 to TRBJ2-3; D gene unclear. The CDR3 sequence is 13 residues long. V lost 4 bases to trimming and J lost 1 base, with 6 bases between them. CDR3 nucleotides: TGTGCCAGCAGTTATTTGGGCACAGATACGCAGTATTTT. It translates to CASSYLGTDTQYF.

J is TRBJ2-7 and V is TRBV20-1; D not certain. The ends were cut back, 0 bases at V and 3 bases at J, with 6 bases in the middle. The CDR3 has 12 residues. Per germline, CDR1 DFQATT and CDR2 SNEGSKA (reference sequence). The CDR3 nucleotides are TGCAGTGCTAGAGAGGTTGGCTACGAGCAGTACTTC. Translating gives CSAREVGYEQYF.

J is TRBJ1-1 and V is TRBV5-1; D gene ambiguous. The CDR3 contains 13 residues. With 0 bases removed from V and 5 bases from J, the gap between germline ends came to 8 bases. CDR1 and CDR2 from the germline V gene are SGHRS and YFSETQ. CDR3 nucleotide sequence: TGCGCCAGCAGCTTGGTCGATGAAACTGAAGCTTTCTTT. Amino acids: CASSLVDETEAFF.

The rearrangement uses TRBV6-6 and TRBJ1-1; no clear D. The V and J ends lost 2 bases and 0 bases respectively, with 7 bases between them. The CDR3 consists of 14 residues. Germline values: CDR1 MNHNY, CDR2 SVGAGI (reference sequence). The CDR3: CASSYEIVNTEAFF. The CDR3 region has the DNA TGTGCCAGCAGTTACGAGATAGTGAACACTGAAGCTTTCTTT.

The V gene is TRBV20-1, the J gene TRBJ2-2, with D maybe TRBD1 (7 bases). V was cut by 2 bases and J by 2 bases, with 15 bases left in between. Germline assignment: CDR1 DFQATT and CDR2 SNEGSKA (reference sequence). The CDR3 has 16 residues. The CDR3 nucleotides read TGCAGTGCTAGAATTTCAGGGGGAGGCAACACCGGGGAGCTGTTTTTT. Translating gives CSARISGGGNTGELFF.

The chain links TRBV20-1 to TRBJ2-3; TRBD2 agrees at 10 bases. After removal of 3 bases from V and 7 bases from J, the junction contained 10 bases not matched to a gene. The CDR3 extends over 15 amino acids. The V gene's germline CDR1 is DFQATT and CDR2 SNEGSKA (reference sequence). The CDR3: CSASEAGGTGYTQYF. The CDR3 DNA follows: TGCAGTGCTAGTGAAGCGGGAGGGACGGGTTATACGCAGTATTTT.

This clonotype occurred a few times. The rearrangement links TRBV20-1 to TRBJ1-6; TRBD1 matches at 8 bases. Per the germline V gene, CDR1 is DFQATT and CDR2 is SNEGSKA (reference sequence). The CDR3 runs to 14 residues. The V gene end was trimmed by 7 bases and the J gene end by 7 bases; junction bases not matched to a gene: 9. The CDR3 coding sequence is TGCAGTGTTGACGACAGGGGAAGGAATTCACCCCTCCACTTT. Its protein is CSVDDRGRNSPLHF.

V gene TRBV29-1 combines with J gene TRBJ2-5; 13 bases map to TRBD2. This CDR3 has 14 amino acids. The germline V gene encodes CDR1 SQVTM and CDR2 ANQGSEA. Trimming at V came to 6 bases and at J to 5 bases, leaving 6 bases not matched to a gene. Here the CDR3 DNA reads TGCAGCGTGCAGACTAGCGGGAGGTTCGAGACCCAGTACTTC. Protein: CSVQTSGRFETQYF.

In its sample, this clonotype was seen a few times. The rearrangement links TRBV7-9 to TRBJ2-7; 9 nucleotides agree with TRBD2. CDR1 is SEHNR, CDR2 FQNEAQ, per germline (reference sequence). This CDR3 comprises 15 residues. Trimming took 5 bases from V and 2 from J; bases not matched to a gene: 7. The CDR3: CASSIQLAGAYEQYF. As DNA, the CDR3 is TGTGCCAGCAGCATCCAATTAGCGGGAGCCTACGAGCAGTACTTC.

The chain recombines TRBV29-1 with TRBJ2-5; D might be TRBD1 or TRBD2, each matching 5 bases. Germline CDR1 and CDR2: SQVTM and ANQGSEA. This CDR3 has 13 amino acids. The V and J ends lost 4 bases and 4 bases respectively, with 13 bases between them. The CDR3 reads CSVGTGLLETQYF. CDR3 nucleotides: TGCAGCGTTGGGACGGGGCTATTAGAGACCCAGTACTTC.

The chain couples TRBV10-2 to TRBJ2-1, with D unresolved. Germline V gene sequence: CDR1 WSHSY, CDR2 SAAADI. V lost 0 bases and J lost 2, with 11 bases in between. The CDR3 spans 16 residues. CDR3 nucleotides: TGCGCCAGCAGTGAGTCGGTCTGGTCAGCCTACAATGAGCAGTTCTTC. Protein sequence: CASSESVWSAYNEQFF.

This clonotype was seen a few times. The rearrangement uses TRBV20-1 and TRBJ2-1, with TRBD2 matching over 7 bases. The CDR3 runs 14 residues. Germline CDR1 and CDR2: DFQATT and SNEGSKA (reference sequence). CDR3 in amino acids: CRPRHRGGYNEQFF. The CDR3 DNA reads TGCAGGCCCAGGCATCGCGGGGGCTACAATGAGCAGTTCTTC.

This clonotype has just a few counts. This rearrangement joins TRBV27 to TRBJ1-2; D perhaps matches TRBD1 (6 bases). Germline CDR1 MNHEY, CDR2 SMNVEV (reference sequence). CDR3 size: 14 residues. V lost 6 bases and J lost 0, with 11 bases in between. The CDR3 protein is CASSPTGSNYGYTF. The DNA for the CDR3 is TGTGCCAGCAGCCCGACAGGATCTAACTATGGCTACACCTTC.

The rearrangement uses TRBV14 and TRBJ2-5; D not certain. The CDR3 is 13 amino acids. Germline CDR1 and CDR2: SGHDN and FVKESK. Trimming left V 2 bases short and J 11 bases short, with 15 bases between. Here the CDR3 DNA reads TGTGCCAGCAGCCAACTCGGAATCGATGAGCAGTACTTC. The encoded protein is CASSQLGIDEQYF.

The CDR3 protein is CASSVDRVVGETQYF. The CDR3 DNA sequence: TGTGCCAGCAGCGTAGACAGGGTAGTGGGAGAGACCCAGTACTTC. The rearrangement joins TRBV7-2 to TRBJ2-5; 7 positions match TRBD1. Losses at the gene ends were 5 bases for V and 4 bases for J; bases not matched to a gene: 10. The CDR3 loop spans 15 amino acids. Germline lookup yields CDR1 SGHTA and CDR2 FQGNSA.

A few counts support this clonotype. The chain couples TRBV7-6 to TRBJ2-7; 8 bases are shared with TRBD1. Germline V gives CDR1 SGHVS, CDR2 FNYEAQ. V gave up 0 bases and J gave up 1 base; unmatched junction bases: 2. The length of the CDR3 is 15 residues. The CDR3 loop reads CASSLARQGSYEQYF. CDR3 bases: TGTGCCAGCAGCTTAGCTCGACAGGGGTCCTACGAGCAGTACTTC. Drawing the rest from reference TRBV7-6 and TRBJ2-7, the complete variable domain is GAGVSQSPRYKVTKRGQDVALRCDPISGHVSLYWYRQALGQGPEFLTYFNYEAQQDKSGLPNDRFSAERPEGSISTLTIQRTEQRDSAMYRCASSLARQGSYEQYFGPGTRLTVT.

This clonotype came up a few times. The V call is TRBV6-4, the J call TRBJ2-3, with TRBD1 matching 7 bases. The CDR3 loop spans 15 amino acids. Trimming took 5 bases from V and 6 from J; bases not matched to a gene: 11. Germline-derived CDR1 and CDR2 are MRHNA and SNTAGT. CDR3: CASSPGQVELDTQYF. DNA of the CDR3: TGTGCCAGCAGTCCCGGACAGGTCGAGTTGGATACGCAGTATTTT.

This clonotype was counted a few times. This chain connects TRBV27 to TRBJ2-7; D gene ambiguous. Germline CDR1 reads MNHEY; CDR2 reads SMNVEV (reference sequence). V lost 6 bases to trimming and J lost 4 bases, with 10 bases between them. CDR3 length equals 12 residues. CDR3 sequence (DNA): TGTGCCAGCAGGAACGACCCATACGAGCAGTACTTC. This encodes CASRNDPYEQYF.

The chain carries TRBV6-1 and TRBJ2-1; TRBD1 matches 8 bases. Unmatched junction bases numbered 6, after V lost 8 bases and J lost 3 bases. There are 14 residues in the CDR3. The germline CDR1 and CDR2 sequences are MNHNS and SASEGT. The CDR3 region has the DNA TGTGCCAGCGCAACAGGGGGAAGCTACAATGAGCAGTTCTTC. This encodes CASATGGSYNEQFF.